This record concerns one T cell receptor (beta chain) sequence. This specimen comes from a study of blood T cell repertoires in COVID-19. In the study overall: Sites across the United States, Italy and Spain contributed samples from acute and convalescent COVID-19. T cells, B-cell-depleted T cells, or PBMCs supplied cDNA or gDNA.

Trimming left V 6 bases short and J 6 bases short, with 20 bases between. The CDR3 totals 15 residues. Germline V lookup: CDR1 MNHEY, CDR2 SVGAGI. In the authors' workflow: Amplification of reference gene primers was used by the study to estimate nucleated cell counts. Assay used: immunoSEQ multiplex PCR; TCRdb lists only in-frame clones, some missing. That table gives V, J and clone size, and the DNA gave D and trimming. The repertoire holds approximately 350,000 clones, approximately 90% seen once, with roughly 3.3% in the top ten. The chain recombines TRBV6-5 with TRBJ1-1, with D unresolved. The source of this sequence is a woman under 30 who had recovered from COVID-19. The specimen sequenced was peripheral blood. CDR3 coding DNA: TGTGCCAGCAGCCGGGAACTCCATCGTAGATCTGAAGCTTTCTTT. Protein: CASSRELHRRSEAFF.